Presented here are 32 T cell receptor beta chains from one specimen sequenced in a study of T cell responses to AZD1222 COVID-19 vaccine. TCRdb keeps only in-frame clones here, not all; method: immunoSEQ multiplex PCR. The sample holds 80,000 to 95,000 clones, roughly 91% seen once. Here the sequenced sample was peripheral blood, taken on day 0 of MenACWY control vaccination. The receptor set was obtained from an adult in good health.

The V call is TRBV25-1, the J call TRBJ1-6, with a tentative D call TRBD1 (5 bases). Trimming shortened V by 1 base and J by 5 bases, and 9 bases separated the two germline ends. This CDR3 has 15 amino acids. The germline CDR1 and CDR2 sequences are MGHDK and SYGVNS. The CDR3 bases are TGTGCCAGCAGTGAATGGGGGAGACATAATTCACCCCTCCACTTT. Amino acid sequence: CASSEWGRHNSPLHF.

The V gene is TRBV10-3, the J gene TRBJ1-2; D call uncertain. Trimming removed 8 bases at V and 5 bases at J, with 15 bases between. The CDR3 loop spans 13 amino acids. Germline loops: CDR1 ENHRY, CDR2 SYGVKD. The CDR3 DNA follows: TGTGCCATCCAGTACACCTTGGGATATGGCTACACCTTC. Residues: CAIQYTLGYGYTF.

This clone has just a few counts. The chain joins TRBV10-3 to TRBJ1-1; 9 bases fit TRBD1. The CDR3 is made up of 15 amino acids. V was clipped by 4 bases and J by 3 bases; unmatched bases: 6. Germline-derived CDR1 and CDR2 are ENHRY and SYGVKD. CDR3 sequence (DNA): TGTGCCATCAGTGCGACAGGGGGAGGGGACACTGAAGCTTTCTTT. This gives the protein CAISATGGGDTEAFF.

The gene calls are TRBV2 and TRBJ1-1; possibly TRBD1 for D (5 bases). Germline lookup yields CDR1 SNHLY and CDR2 FYNNEI. CDR3 size: 12 residues. The V end lost 3 bases, the J end lost 11 bases, and 13 bases lay between the germline ends. This chain's CDR3 is CASSDPGVFAFF. The CDR3 DNA is TGTGCCAGCAGTGACCCGGGGGTTTTCGCTTTCTTT.

The CDR3 spells CASRIQGEYNEQFF. DNA of the CDR3: TGTGCCAGTAGAATCCAGGGGGAATACAATGAGCAGTTCTTC. The chain has TRBV19 and TRBJ2-1, with 7 positions matching TRBD1. Per germline, CDR1 LNHDA and CDR2 SQIVND (reference sequence). V was clipped by 6 bases and J by 4 bases; unmatched bases: 6. This CDR3 spans 14 amino acids.

V and J are TRBV30 and TRBJ2-7; perhaps TRBD1 as D (6 bases). Germline V CDR1 and CDR2: GTSNPN, SVGIG (reference sequence). CDR3 length: 20 amino acids. V was shortened by 5 bases and J by 2 bases, with 34 bases between the two germline ends. This CDR3 is CAWGEWDLDSRLGPAYEQYF. The CDR3, as DNA: TGTGCCTGGGGAGAATGGGACCTGGACAGCCGCCTGGGGCCTGCCTACGAGCAGTACTTC.

The rearrangement links TRBV4-2 to TRBJ2-7; D is possibly TRBD2 (5 bases). With 0 bases removed from V and 6 bases from J, the gap between germline ends came to 9 bases. Germline CDR1 LGHNA, CDR2 YNFKEQ. The CDR3 sequence is 13 residues long. CDR3 in DNA: TGTGCCAGCAGCCAAGATCGGGGTCTCGAGCAGTACTTC. Translated, it gives CASSQDRGLEQYF.

The chain employs TRBV28 and TRBJ1-5; D is unclear. V shed 5 bases and J shed 0 bases, with 8 bases lying between them. The CDR3 totals 14 residues. CDR1 MDHEN and CDR2 SYDVKM come from the germline V gene. The CDR3 DNA reads TGTGCCAGCAGTAAGGGCCTTAGCAATCAGCCCCAGCATTTT. This gives the protein CASSKGLSNQPQHF.

This clone was seen once. The V call is TRBV7-2, the J call TRBJ1-1; D gene ambiguous. Trimming left V 1 base short and J 0 bases short, with 9 bases between. The CDR3 length is 15 residues. Germline CDR1 SGHTA, CDR2 FQGNSA. CDR3 loop: CASSLGPEVNTEAFF. The DNA for the CDR3 is TGTGCCAGCAGCTTAGGGCCGGAGGTGAACACTGAAGCTTTCTTT.

This clone came up once. CDR3 residues: CASRGQGGYTEAFF. CDR3 nucleotides: TGTGCCAGCAGAGGACAGGGGGGGTACACTGAAGCTTTCTTT. J is TRBJ1-1 and V is TRBV7-8; TRBD1 agrees at 10 bases. The germline gives CDR1 SGHVS, CDR2 FQNEAQ. With 6 bases clipped from V and 3 bases from J, the junction kept 4 bases outside the gene matches. The CDR3 runs 14 residues. The complete variable domain, with remaining parts taken from reference TRBV7-8 and TRBJ1-1, reads GAGVSQSPRYKVAKRGQDVALRCDPISGHVSLFWYQQALGQGPEFLTYFQNEAQLDKSGLPSDRFFAERPEGSVSTLKIQRTQQEDSAVYLCASRGQGGYTEAFFGQGTRLTVV.

This clone was recorded only once. The rearrangement joins TRBV5-1 to TRBJ1-5; D remains ambiguous. There are 15 residues in the CDR3. The V and J ends lost 5 bases and 2 bases respectively, with 14 bases between them. Germline values: CDR1 SGHRS, CDR2 YFSETQ. The CDR3 DNA reads TGCGCCAGCAGTCCGGTCCCCGGGGGCAATCAGCCCCAGCATTTT. Its protein product is CASSPVPGGNQPQHF.

This clone was seen a single time. The chain carries TRBV5-1 and TRBJ2-5; no reliable D call. Germline V gene data show CDR1 as SGHRS and CDR2 as YFSETQ. This CDR3 comprises 14 residues. V lost 5 bases and J lost 2, with 13 bases in between. The DNA of the CDR3 is TGCGCCAGCAGTTCCTTTGGGGTTCAAGAGACCCAGTACTTC. Protein sequence: CASSSFGVQETQYF.

CDR3 sequence reads: CASSPVVAQGSYTF. DNA of the CDR3: TGCGCCAGCAGCCCCGTGGTGGCACAGGGTTCCTACACCTTC. This chain links TRBV5-1 with TRBJ1-2; TRBD1 is a possible D gene (6 bases). The CDR3 is 14 residues long. With 4 bases removed from V and 10 bases from J, the gap between germline ends came to 20 bases. CDR1 is SGHRS, CDR2 YFSETQ, per germline.

The chain has TRBV14 and TRBJ2-7; D is ambiguous. Trimming stripped 9 bases from V and 5 bases from J, with 14 bases between. Germline V gives CDR1 SGHDN, CDR2 FVKESK. CDR3 length: 12 amino acids. The CDR3 coding sequence is TGTGCCAGTCCGGGTACTATCGACGAGCAGTACTTC. Amino acid sequence: CASPGTIDEQYF. Looking up the rest from reference TRBV14 and TRBJ2-7 gives the full variable domain: EAGVTQFPSHSVIEKGQTVTLRCDPISGHDNLYWYRRVMGKEIKFLLHFVKESKQDESGMPNNRFLAERTGGTYSTLKVQPAELEDSGVYFCASPGTIDEQYFGPGTRLTVT.

The gene calls are TRBV5-4 and TRBJ1-5; a weak D match, TRBD1 (5 bases). The V end lost 1 base, the J end lost 6 bases, and 8 bases lay between the germline ends. Germline assignment: CDR1 SGHNT and CDR2 YYREEE (reference sequence). CDR3 size: 13 residues. The CDR3 is CASSLWGSQPQHF. CDR3 in DNA: TGTGCCAGCAGCTTGTGGGGGAGTCAGCCCCAGCATTTT.

The V and J genes are TRBV29-1 and TRBJ1-5, with 10 bases aligning to TRBD1. Trimming at V came to 4 bases and at J to 8 bases, leaving 2 bases not matched to a gene. Germline values: CDR1 SQVTM, CDR2 ANQGSEA. This CDR3 contains 12 residues. CDR3 loop: CSVGQGAEPQHF. CDR3 nucleotide sequence: TGCAGCGTTGGACAGGGGGCTGAGCCCCAGCATTTT.

The chain employs TRBV9 and TRBJ1-1; D remains ambiguous. The CDR3 extends over 13 amino acids. Germline assignment: CDR1 SGDLS and CDR2 YYNGEE. The V end was cut by 4 bases, the J end by 7 bases, with 14 bases between. In DNA, the CDR3 is TGTGCCAGCAGCATAACCTTCAAGGATGAAGCTTTCTTT. Amino acid sequence: CASSITFKDEAFF.

This rearrangement joins TRBV6-5 to TRBJ1-3; no clear D gene. CDR1 is MNHEY, CDR2 SVGAGI, per germline. This CDR3 has 13 amino acids. V was shortened by 4 bases and J by 0 bases, with 4 bases between the two germline ends. The CDR3 DNA follows: TGTGCCAGCAGTTCCCTCTCTGGAAACACCATATATTTT. It specifies CASSSLSGNTIYF.

The chain employs TRBV4-1 and TRBJ1-2; a weak D match, TRBD1 (5 bases). CDR1 and CDR2 (germline): MGHRA, YSYEKL. This CDR3 has 15 amino acids. Between the trimmed V and J ends, which lost 0 bases and 5 bases, there was a span of 13 bases. This chain's CDR3 is CASSQDRSGSYGYTF. CDR3 in DNA: TGCGCCAGCAGCCAAGATCGGTCAGGGTCTTATGGCTACACCTTC.

The genes are TRBV5-4 and TRBJ2-5; possibly TRBD2 for D (6 bases). CDR1 SGHNT and CDR2 YYREEE come from the germline V gene (reference sequence). The CDR3 covers 15 residues. V lost 4 bases and J 2 bases, leaving 15 bases between the germline ends. The CDR3 is CASSRKLAGQETQYF. The DNA for the CDR3 is TGTGCCAGCAGCCGTAAACTAGCAGGGCAAGAGACCCAGTACTTC. The complete variable domain, with remaining parts taken from reference TRBV5-4 and TRBJ2-5, reads ETGVTQSPTHLIKTRGQQVTLRCSSQSGHNTVSWYQQALGQGPQFIFQYYREEENGRGNFPPRFSGLQFPNYSSELNVNALELDDSALYLCASSRKLAGQETQYFGPGTRLLVL.

J is TRBJ1-1 and V is TRBV7-2; D perhaps matches TRBD1 (5 bases). The germline V gene has CDR1 SGHTA and CDR2 FQGNSA. V lost 6 bases, J lost 6 bases, and 11 bases lay in between. This CDR3 comprises 12 residues. The CDR3 DNA reads as TGTGCCAGCAGACAGGCGGTATCTGAAGCTTTCTTT. It is translated as CASRQAVSEAFF.

V usage is TRBV19 and J usage is TRBJ1-1; D call uncertain. Per germline, CDR1 LNHDA and CDR2 SQIVND (reference sequence). Trimming took 5 bases from V and 10 from J, leaving 17 bases between them. The CDR3 sequence is 13 residues long. The chain's CDR3 is CASSPGVQDRAFF. CDR3 nucleotides: TGTGCCAGTAGTCCCGGCGTTCAGGATAGAGCTTTCTTT.

The V call is TRBV5-6, the J call TRBJ2-1; D is undetermined. The CDR3 length is 15 residues. V lost 2 bases to trimming and J lost 4 bases, with 13 bases between them. CDR1 and CDR2 from the germline V gene are SGHDT and YYEEEE. The CDR3 nucleotides are TGTGCCAGCAGCTTAGGCACAAACGTTTACAATGAGCAGTTCTTC. This sequence encodes CASSLGTNVYNEQFF.

This chain links TRBV7-6 with TRBJ2-2, with D hard to call. The CDR3 runs 15 residues. Trimming cost V 3 bases and J 4 bases, with 12 bases left between them. Germline CDR1 reads SGHVS; CDR2 reads FNYEAQ. The DNA of the CDR3 is TGTGCCAGCAGCTTGGGCACTTATAGCACCGGGGAGCTGTTTTTT. The encoded protein is CASSLGTYSTGELFF.

This chain joins TRBV7-8 and TRBJ1-2; D may be TRBD1 (5 bases). This CDR3 is built from 14 residues. Germline lookup yields CDR1 SGHVS and CDR2 FQNEAQ. The V and J ends lost 2 bases and 8 bases respectively, with 15 bases between them. CDR3 nucleotides: TGTGCCAGCAGCTTAAGCGGGCAGGGAGGAGGCTACACCTTC. Amino acids: CASSLSGQGGGYTF.

This chain uses TRBV28 with TRBJ1-5, with 11 positions matching TRBD1. J was trimmed by 7 bases and V by 6 bases; bases with no gene match: 8. The CDR3 is made up of 15 amino acids. Germline V lookup: CDR1 MDHEN, CDR2 SYDVKM. DNA for the CDR3: TGTGCCAGCAGCCCCGGGACAGGGGGAGAACAGCCCCAGCATTTT. Encoded protein: CASSPGTGGEQPQHF.

V is TRBV19 and J is TRBJ1-4, with D hard to call. The CDR3 sequence is 12 residues long. Trimming stripped 6 bases from V and 8 bases from J, with 10 bases between. The germline gives CDR1 LNHDA, CDR2 SQIVND (reference sequence). DNA for the CDR3: TGTGCCAGTAGCCCCTTAAGGGAAAAACTGTTTTTT. The encoded protein is CASSPLREKLFF.

CDR3 coding DNA: TGTGCCAGCAGTTACGGGGACAGGGTTCCTGGCTACACCTTC. The encoded protein is CASSYGDRVPGYTF. The chain combines TRBV6-6 with TRBJ1-2; 9 nucleotides line up with TRBD1. V shed 2 bases and J 7 bases; nucleotides not matched to a gene: 5. CDR1 is MNHNY, CDR2 SVGAGI, per germline (reference sequence). The CDR3 has 14 amino acids.

The V call is TRBV5-1, the J call TRBJ1-6; maybe TRBD1 (5 bases). This CDR3 contains 16 residues. Trimming cost V 1 base and J 5 bases, with 13 bases left between them. From germline, CDR1 is SGHRS and CDR2 YFSETQ. The CDR3 loop reads CASSLTPADNNSPLHF. In DNA form, the CDR3 reads TGCGCCAGCAGCTTGACTCCGGCGGACAATAATTCACCCCTCCACTTT.

This rearrangement joins TRBV7-2 to TRBJ2-7, with D perhaps TRBD1 or TRBD2 (5 bases each). V was clipped by 5 bases and J by 3 bases, with 11 bases between them. CDR3 length equals 13 residues. Germline lookup yields CDR1 SGHTA and CDR2 FQGNSA. CDR3 sequence (DNA): TGTGCCAGCAGCACCCGGGACGGCTACGAGCAGTACTTC. As protein: CASSTRDGYEQYF.

This clone is a singleton in its sample. The chain carries TRBV6-5 and TRBJ2-2, with D possibly being TRBD1 (6 bases). Trimming cost V 6 bases and J 4 bases, with 15 bases left between them. This CDR3 contains 15 residues. Germline assignment: CDR1 MNHEY and CDR2 SVGAGI. Here the CDR3 DNA reads TGTGCCAGCAGGAGGACAGCGGTAGGCACCGGGGAGCTGTTTTTT. Protein sequence: CASRRTAVGTGELFF.

The CDR3 is CASSLGTSVDEQFF. For the CDR3, the DNA is TGCGCCAGCAGCTTAGGGACTAGCGTCGATGAGCAGTTCTTC. The rearrangement links TRBV5-1 to TRBJ2-1; 10 bases fit TRBD2. Germline CDR1 is SGHRS and CDR2 is YFSETQ. CDR3 length equals 14 residues. V gave up 2 bases and J gave up 8 bases; unmatched junction bases: 4.